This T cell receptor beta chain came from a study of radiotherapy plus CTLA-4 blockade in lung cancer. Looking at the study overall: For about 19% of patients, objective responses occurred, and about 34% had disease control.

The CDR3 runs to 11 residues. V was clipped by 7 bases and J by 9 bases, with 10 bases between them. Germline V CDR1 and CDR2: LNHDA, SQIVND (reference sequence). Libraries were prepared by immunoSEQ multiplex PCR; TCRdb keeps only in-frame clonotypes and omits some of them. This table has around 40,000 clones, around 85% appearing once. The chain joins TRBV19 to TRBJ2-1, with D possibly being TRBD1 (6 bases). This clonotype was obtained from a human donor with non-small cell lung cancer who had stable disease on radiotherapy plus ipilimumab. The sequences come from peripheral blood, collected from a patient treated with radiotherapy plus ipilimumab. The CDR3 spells CASTRGGEQFF. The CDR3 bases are TGTGCCAGTACCAGGGGCGGTGAGCAGTTCTTC.